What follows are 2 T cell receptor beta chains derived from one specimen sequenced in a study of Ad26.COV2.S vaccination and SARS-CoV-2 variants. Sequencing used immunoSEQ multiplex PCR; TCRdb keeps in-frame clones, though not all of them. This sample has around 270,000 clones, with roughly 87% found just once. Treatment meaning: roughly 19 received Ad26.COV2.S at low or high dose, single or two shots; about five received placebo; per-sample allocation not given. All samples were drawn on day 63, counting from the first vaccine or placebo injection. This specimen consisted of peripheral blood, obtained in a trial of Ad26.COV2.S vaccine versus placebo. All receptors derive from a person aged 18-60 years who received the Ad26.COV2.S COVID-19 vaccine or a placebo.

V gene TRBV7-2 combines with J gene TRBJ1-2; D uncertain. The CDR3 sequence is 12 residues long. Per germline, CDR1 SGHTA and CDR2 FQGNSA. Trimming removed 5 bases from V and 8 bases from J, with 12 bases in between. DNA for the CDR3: TGTGCCAGCAGCGGCGAGGTGGGGGGCTACACCTTC. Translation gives CASSGEVGGYTF. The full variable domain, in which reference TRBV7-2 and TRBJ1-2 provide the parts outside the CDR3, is GAGVSQSPSNKVTEKGKDVELRCDPISGHTALYWYRQSLGQGLEFLIYFQGNSAPDKSGLPSDRFSAERTGGSVSTLTIQRTQQEDSAVYLCASSGEVGGYTFGSGTRLTVV.

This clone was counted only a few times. The CDR3 DNA is TGCGCCAGCAGCCCAAGGACAGGGGACTCCTACGAGCAGTACTTC. This encodes CASSPRTGDSYEQYF. J is TRBJ2-7 and V is TRBV4-3, with 9 bases fitting TRBD1. The CDR3 is made up of 15 amino acids. CDR1 is LGHNA, CDR2 YSLEER, per germline. With V trimmed by 4 bases and J by 0 bases, 4 bases remained unmatched.